A selection of T cell receptor beta chains follows, all from one sample in a study of blood T cell repertoires in COVID-19. Only in-frame clones appear in the TCRdb table, and some are missing; sequencing was by immunoSEQ multiplex PCR. Of over 250,000 clones listed, under 90% are singletons. The sample consisted of PBMCs or T cells enriched from blood (not recorded which). Source of these receptors: a man aged 30 to 45 with acute COVID-19. CDR3s include the opening cysteine and the closing phenylalanine or tryptophan. Each record gives: J gene, V gene, D gene, clone size, CDR3 DNA, CDR3 protein. D genes are given only for firm matches. Clone size is shown for a subset of rows, as once, few, many or a class of expanded clone.

>TRBJ1-6|TRBV2|-|-
TGTGCCACGACCGGGACAAGCCTTAATTCACCCCTCCACTTT
CATTGTSLNSPLHF
>TRBJ1-4|TRBV27|-|-
TGTGCCAGCAGTCTACAGACAACTAATGAAAAACTGTTTTTT
CASSLQTTNEKLFF
>TRBJ2-2|TRBV7-9|-|-
TGTGCCAGCAGCTCACAGGGGAGGCCCGGGGAGCTGTTTTTT
CASSSQGRPGELFF
>TRBJ2-1|TRBV29-1|-|once
TGCAGCGCGGGTAGGGGGGGCACTGAGCAGTTCTTC
CSAGRGGTEQFF
>TRBJ1-4|TRBV4-1|-|-
TGCGCCAGCAGCCAAGATGGTGGGCAGGGAACTGAAAAACTGTTTTTT
CASSQDGGQGTEKLFF
>TRBJ1-3|TRBV5-6|-|-
TGTGCCAGCAGTTCTCAGGGGGGAAACACCATATATTTT
CASSSQGGNTIYF
>TRBJ2-3|TRBV5-1|-|-
TGTGCCAGCAGCTTGTTATTAGGGGAAGCAGATACGCAGTATTTT
CASSLLLGEADTQYF
>TRBJ1-1|TRBV7-2|-|-
TGTGCCAGCAGCTTAATTGGGACAACTAGGAACACTGAAGCTTTCTTT
CASSLIGTTRNTEAFF
>TRBJ2-3|TRBV7-9|-|-
TGTGCCAGCAGCGTGGGAGACACAGATACGCAGTATTTT
CASSVGDTDTQYF
>TRBJ1-5|TRBV7-8|-|-
TGTGCCAGCAGCTTAGCAGGGGTAGAGCCCCAGCATTTT
CASSLAGVEPQHF
>TRBJ2-5|TRBV13|TRBD1|-
TGTGCCAGCAGCTCCGGACAGGGCCGGGAGACCCAGTACTTC
CASSSGQGRETQYF
>TRBJ1-2|TRBV6-4|-|-
TGTGCCAGCAGTGCGGCGGGAACTAATAACTATGGCTACACCTTC
CASSAAGTNNYGYTF
>TRBJ2-2|TRBV20-1|TRBD2|few
TGCAGTGCTAGTAGACTAGCAGCGAACACCGGGGAGCTGTTTTTT
CSASRLAANTGELFF
>TRBJ2-5|TRBV12-5|TRBD2|few
TGTGCTAGTGGAAGGAGCGGGAGTTGGGTAGAGACCCAGTACTTC
CASGRSGSWVETQYF
>TRBJ1-2|TRBV24-1|-|-
TGTGCCACCAGTGATCCCTCGACAGGAAGCTATGGCTACACCTTC
CATSDPSTGSYGYTF
>TRBJ2-4|TRBV6-6|TRBD2|-
TGTGCCAGCAGTTCCGGGACTAGCGTTAGCAAAAACATTCAGTACTTC
CASSSGTSVSKNIQYF
>TRBJ1-3|TRBV14|-|-
TGTGCCAGCAGCCAAGGGCCCGACAGGATATCCATATATTTT
CASSQGPDRISIYF
>TRBJ1-4|TRBV19|-|-
TGTGCCAGTAGGGAGCGGGGAGGTTCTGAAAAACTGTTTTTT
CASRERGGSEKLFF
>TRBJ1-2|TRBV6-5|-|-
TGTGCCAGCAGCTCAGAGGACAGTCAAAACTATGGCTACACCTTC
CASSSEDSQNYGYTF
>TRBJ1-6|TRBV7-4|-|once
TGTGCCAGCATACGGGGGTCGGTGAATTCACCCCTCCACTTT
CASIRGSVNSPLHF